The rows below give T cell receptor beta chains drawn from one sample of a study of read filtering for tumor transcriptome and immune sequencing. TCRdb reanalysed the reads using MiXCR and keeps one entry per CDR3 protein. The repertoire holds more than 35,000 distinct CDR3 sequences, with roughly 15% as singletons. Sequencing was performed on a population of CD138-negative cells sorted from bone marrow. These receptors all come from a donor aged 40 or over with multiple myeloma. The CDR3 runs from the conserved cysteine through the conserved F or W. A D gene is named only where the DNA matches it firmly. Expanded clones get a size class; other rows say once, few or many, or leave the size out.

v_gene	d_gene	j_gene	abundance	CDR3nt	CDR3aa
TRBV2	.	TRBJ2-5	many	TGTGCCAGCCGGACGAAAGAGACCCAGTACTTC	CASRTKETQYF
TRBV3-1	.	TRBJ2-2	many	TGTGCCAGCAGCCAGGCGCAGCCGACTGGTGGGGAGCTGTTTTTT	CASSQAQPTGGELFF
TRBV4-2	.	TRBJ2-7	many	TGTGCCAGCAGCCAGAACTACGAGCAGTACTTC	CASSQNYEQYF
TRBV5-1	.	TRBJ2-1	medium-sized	TGCGCCAGCAGCTCAGACAGTCAGTACAATGAGCAGTTCTTC	CASSSDSQYNEQFF
TRBV6-2/TRBV6-3	.	TRBJ2-7	.	TGTGCCAGCAGTTCCTCAAGCACTCCCGCATACGAGCAGTACTTC	CASSSSSTPAYEQYF
TRBV6-1	TRBD1	TRBJ2-6	.	TGTGCCAGCAGTAGACAGGGAGTTGGGGCCAACGTCCTGACTTTC	CASSRQGVGANVLTF
TRBV20-1	.	TRBJ1-2	many	TGCAGTGCTAGAGATCACTCGGGCTACTATGGCTACACCTTC	CSARDHSGYYGYTF
TRBV12-3/TRBV12-4	.	TRBJ2-7	few	TGTGCCAGCAGTCACCGGAGGAGAACCTACGAGCAGTACTTC	CASSHRRRTYEQYF
TRBV9	.	TRBJ1-3	.	TGTGCCAGCAGCGCGGGACATTCAAGCGGTGGAAACACCATATATTTT	CASSAGHSSGGNTIYF
TRBV20-1	TRBD2	TRBJ2-1	many	TGCAGTGCTCGTAGCGGGAGGGCGGGGAATGAGCAGTTCTTC	CSARSGRAGNEQFF
TRBV12-3/TRBV12-4	.	TRBJ2-3	many	TGTGCCAGCAGTTTAGTCCTAGGGGATACGCAGTATTTT	CASSLVLGDTQYF
TRBV6-1	.	TRBJ1-2	many	TGTGCCAGCAGTGAAGCACCTACTCGGCGTTATGGCTACACCTTC	CASSEAPTRRYGYTF